One and the same sample provided the 14 T cell receptor beta chains below, sequenced in a study of T-cell memory formation after mild COVID-19. Via MiXCR, TCRdb re-called the 5' RACE reads, giving one row per CDR3 protein. The sample lists 470,000 or so distinct CDR3 sequences, roughly 18% seen once, with under 25% in the top ten. The specimen was PBMCs or a T cell subset sorted from them (not recorded which). The receptors here all came from a man aged 18 to 29 who had mild COVID-19 (a few samples of this study predate the infection). Cell type and time point are not known.

This clonotype was counted only a few times. The genes are TRBV15 and TRBJ1-3; D gene unclear. The CDR3 is 16 amino acids. The ends were cut back, 5 bases at V and 0 bases at J, with 14 bases in the middle. Germline V gene lookup returns CDR1 LNHNV and CDR2 YYDKDF (reference sequence). The CDR3 is CATSREQIRSGNTIYF. Here the CDR3 DNA reads TGTGCCACCAGCCGGGAACAGATCCGCTCTGGAAACACCATATATTTT.

The sample holds many counts of this clonotype. The chain couples TRBV7-3 to TRBJ1-1; TRBD1 might be the D (5 bases). Germline CDR1 is SGHTA and CDR2 is FQGTGA. CDR3 length equals 15 residues. V lost 2 bases, J lost 1 base, and 11 bases lay in between. DNA for the CDR3: TGTGCCAGCAGCTTATCGGCGGGGGGGAACACTGAAGCTTTCTTT. Residues: CASSLSAGGNTEAFF. Full variable domain (remainder filled in from reference TRBV7-3 and TRBJ1-1): GAGVSQTPSNKVTEKGKYVELRCDPISGHTALYWYRQSLGQGPEFLIYFQGTGAADDSGLPNDRFFAVRPEGSVSTLKIQRTERGDSAVYLCASSLSAGGNTEAFFGQGTRLTVV.

V usage is TRBV5-1 and J usage is TRBJ2-1, with 8 positions matching TRBD1. V dropped 2 bases and J dropped 3; count of bases not matched to a gene: 4. Germline V gives CDR1 SGHRS, CDR2 YFSETQ. This CDR3 is built from 15 residues. CDR3 protein: CASSLTGGYYNEQFF. CDR3 coding DNA: TGCGCCAGCAGCTTAACAGGGGGATACTACAATGAGCAGTTCTTC.

The chain uses TRBV6-1 and TRBJ1-2; D is unresolved. CDR1 MNHNS and CDR2 SASEGT come from the germline V gene. The V end lost 4 bases, the J end lost 4 bases, and 7 bases lay between the germline ends. The CDR3 runs to 12 residues. The CDR3 bases are TGTGCCAGCAGTGTTCACGTCTATGGCTACACCTTC. This gives the protein CASSVHVYGYTF.

This clonotype was seen a few times. V and J are TRBV3-1 and TRBJ2-3; the D call may be TRBD1 or TRBD2 (5 bases each). The germline V gene has CDR1 LGHDT and CDR2 YNNKEL (reference sequence). The length of the CDR3 is 16 residues. V shed 2 bases and J shed 0 bases, with 12 bases lying between them. The CDR3 sequence is CASSQFRDPSTDTQYF. CDR3 DNA: TGTGCCAGCAGCCAATTCAGGGACCCTAGCACAGATACGCAGTATTTT.

This clonotype was seen many times. The gene calls are TRBV12-3 or TRBV12-4 and TRBJ1-3; the D is unclear. Trimming shortened V by 4 bases and J by 4 bases, and 11 bases separated the two germline ends. There are 14 residues in the CDR3. The CDR3 loop is CASSSLGFGNTIYF. In DNA, the CDR3 is TGTGCCAGCAGTTCCCTGGGATTCGGAAACACCATATATTTT.

This clonotype was seen only a few times. The chain is built from TRBV12-3 or TRBV12-4 and TRBJ1-1, with unresolved D. This CDR3 spans 13 amino acids. V shed 1 base and J shed 9 bases, with 12 bases lying between them. DNA for the CDR3: TGTGCCAGCAGTTTAGGACGCCATAACCAAGCTTTCTTT. Protein product: CASSLGRHNQAFF.

This clonotype occurred once. CDR3 region: CASSWEGNTGELFF. In DNA form, the CDR3 reads TGTGCCAGCAGTTGGGAGGGGAACACCGGGGAGCTGTTTTTT. The chain employs TRBV27 and TRBJ2-2; 7 bases line up with TRBD2. The CDR3 contains 14 residues. The trim removed 4 bases at V and 1 base at J, leaving 0 bases unmatched. CDR1 and CDR2 (germline): MNHEY, SMNVEV (reference sequence).

A single count supports this clonotype. The chain carries TRBV4-3 and TRBJ1-2, with 8 positions matching TRBD1. The CDR3 has 15 residues. Germline trimming cut 3 bases from V and 2 bases from J; bases unmatched to any gene: 5. Germline V gene data show CDR1 as LGHNA and CDR2 as YSLEER. In DNA form, the CDR3 reads TGCGCCAGCAGCCACCACAGGGGGGAGAACTATGGCTACACCTTC. Translated, it gives CASSHHRGENYGYTF.

V and J are TRBV25-1 and TRBJ2-7; TRBD1 matches 8 bases. This CDR3 has 15 amino acids. CDR1 is MGHDK and CDR2 is SYGVNS in the germline V gene. V trimming: 0 bases; J trimming: 2 bases; junction bases outside the gene matches: 3. In DNA form, the CDR3 reads TGTGCCAGCAGTGAATATGCAGGGGGCCCCTACGAGCAGTACTTC. Protein sequence: CASSEYAGGPYEQYF.

There are a few counts of this clonotype. The chain couples TRBV19 to TRBJ1-5; TRBD1 might be the D (5 bases). With 7 bases removed from V and 4 bases from J, the gap between germline ends came to 23 bases. The CDR3 has 17 amino acids. Germline CDR1 is LNHDA and CDR2 is SQIVND (reference sequence). The CDR3 DNA reads TGTGCCAGTAAGACCGGTCTCATCTCCGGGGGAAATCAGCCCCAGCATTTT. Protein sequence: CASKTGLISGGNQPQHF.

The rearrangement links TRBV7-2 to TRBJ2-3; 11 bases fit TRBD2. This CDR3 spans 17 amino acids. With 0 bases clipped from V and 2 bases from J, the junction kept 4 bases outside the gene matches. CDR1 and CDR2 from the germline V gene are SGHTA and FQGNSA. CDR3 loop: CASSLATSGGLTDTQYF. The DNA of the CDR3 is TGTGCCAGCAGCTTAGCCACTAGCGGGGGACTCACAGATACGCAGTATTTT.

This clonotype was seen only a few times. This chain joins TRBV20-1 and TRBJ1-1; 7 bases are a match to TRBD1. Germline CDR1 and CDR2: DFQATT and SNEGSKA (reference sequence). CDR3 length: 14 residues. V was clipped by 4 bases and J by 6 bases; unmatched bases: 11. CDR3 amino acids: CSATLTRGKAEAFF. The CDR3 DNA reads TGCAGTGCTACCCTCACCAGGGGGAAAGCTGAAGCTTTCTTT.

The chain joins TRBV2 to TRBJ2-3, with no clear D. V lost 6 bases to trimming and J lost 0 bases, with 16 bases between them. CDR1 and CDR2 from the germline V gene are SNHLY and FYNNEI. The CDR3 is 16 residues long. In DNA, the CDR3 is TGTGCCAGCAGGCTTCTAGTTGCTACTAGCACAGATACGCAGTATTTT. This gives the protein CASRLLVATSTDTQYF.